This T cell receptor (beta chain) was captured by sequencing in a study of cytomegalovirus exposure and HLA in healthy donors (dated by TCRdb to about 2017). For the wider study: An earlier analysis of approximately 550 of the donors reported 276 Gb of sequence data and roughly 100 million unique TCR beta sequences from about 179 million T cells. About 330 gigabases of sequencing data and about 92 million unique TCR sequences made up an early release that covered 640 HLA-typed donors. Among the approximately 400 genotyped donors, about 85% belonged to the genetic ancestry cluster associated with self-reported Caucasian donors. The study was designed to test whether signatures of past pathogen exposure could be identified by cataloging public T cell receptors. The study used immunosequencing to profile the T cell repertoires of hundreds of subjects and linked those repertoires to cytomegalovirus serostatus. Along with the 666-subject first cohort, a separate validation cohort of more than 90 different subjects was used. The study combined high-throughput TCR immunosequencing, statistical association of individual TCRs with disease status, and machine learning to predict cytomegalovirus infection status. A later analysis re-analyzed previously published TCR beta repertoires from about 600 donors and added high-resolution HLA genotyping to study TCR occurrence patterns. In the later analysis, no new phenotypic data were used to find candidate immune exposures; instead, reliance was placed on TCR beta sequences and their occurrence across donors. To decide whether each TCR beta V gene segment behaved as functional or pseudogenic, an earlier analysis of nearly 600 of the donors relied on high-throughput TCR beta sequencing. Alongside the repertoire data, information on donor age, sex, ethnicity and CMV serostatus was compiled. Genome-wide SNP genotypes for about 65% of the roughly 700 donors were used in a later genetic analysis, which treated that subset as a discovery cohort. Every discovery cohort repertoire had been produced on one sequencing platform. HLA typing covered class I and class II loci at four-digit resolution. Typing coverage varied by locus: roughly 620-630 donors for A, B, C, DRB1 and DQB1; about 520 for DQA1; approximately 570 for DPA1; roughly 470 for DPB1. Because of strong linkage in the cohort, roughly five DR-DQ haplotypes were treated as single units for association and clustering. Among roughly 400 genotyped donors of the cohort, an average of approximately 240,000 unique TCR beta nucleotide sequences were sequenced per donor, roughly 20% of them non-productive.

The library relied on the immunoSEQ multiplex PCR assay. A mixture of 60 forward primers for TCR Vbeta segments and 13 reverse primers for TCR Jbeta segments was used in the multiplex PCR. Amplification of the CDR3 region of rearranged TCR beta genes was performed with a multiplex PCR assay on genomic DNA. The Illumina HiSeq System was used to sequence the amplified TCR beta libraries as 87-base-pair reads. Processing in the source paper ran as follows. A later analysis counted about 80 million unique TCR beta chains across the 500 to 850 repertoires, and roughly 11 million of these chains were shared by at least two donors. A nearest-neighbor algorithm error-corrected the raw reads and collapsed the reads into unique sequences, merging closely related sequences to remove PCR and sequencing errors. To assign V, D and J gene segments, CDR3 sequences were aligned to IMGT reference sequences. For a sequence to be retained, a match of at least six nucleotides to both a V gene segment and a J gene segment was required. Rearrangements were called productive when the CDR3 lacked stop codons and stayed in frame with V and J; all others were non-productive. Following IMGT convention, CDR3 was defined as the stretch from the second conserved V-encoded cysteine to the conserved J-encoded phenylalanine. In an earlier analysis of roughly 610 of the donors, sequences lacking an unambiguous match to a single V gene segment were excluded. An earlier analysis of under 750 of the donors called V segments functional above 56.7% productive rearrangements and segregating when the between-donor standard deviation exceeded 5%. A statistical classification framework was developed to diagnose cytomegalovirus status using the catalog of TCR beta chain sequences. A later analysis assigned V and J genes by comparing TCR nucleotide sequences with IMGT/GENE-DB human TR gene sequences. Using the TCRdist pipeline, a later analysis assigned CDR3 sequences along with most-parsimonious VDJ recombination scenarios. In a later analysis, each TCR beta chain was defined by its CDR3 amino acid sequence together with its V-gene family, and reads without a unique V-gene family were excluded. In a later analysis, 450 to 600 highly shared, low-generation-probability nucleotide sequences were removed to address suspected cross-contamination and a sequencing artifact. For each public chain, a later analysis derived a clonal expansion index from normalized ranks of inferred template counts within each repertoire. In a later analysis, generation probabilities were computed with a VDJ recombination model fitted to out-of-frame rearrangements, and the resulting probabilities were checked against IGoR. In a later analysis, hypergeometric tests were used to score TCR-TCR, TCR-HLA and TCR-CMV co-occurrence, with a repertoire-size bias correction applied to TCR pairs. In a later analysis, false discovery rates were estimated by permuting HLA or CMV assignments 20 times. A later analysis grouped co-occurring TCRs with DBSCAN, adding TCRdist sequence similarity when clustering within HLA-allele-positive subsets. Repertoires with fewer than 30,000 or more than 120,000 public chains were left out of co-occurrence clustering, as were four to six repertoires with anomalous nucleotide sharing. TCRdb mirrors the immuneACCESS table, restricted to in-frame sequences. Some clones are absent from its copies; in checked studies, under half trace to an unresolved V gene, and the reason for the others is unknown. The DNA gave D and trimming, while V, J and clone size come from that table. This sample is represented by about 110,000 clones; about 80% of them were singletons. The leading ten clones occupy about 8% of the sample.

The cohort consisted of 600 to 750 healthy bone marrow donors. At the time of sampling, all cohort members were nominally healthy, though unrecorded immune exposures were likely present. The donor tested CMV seropositive and was one of the 289 seropositive cohort members. A peripheral blood sample was collected from each donor, and TCR beta sequencing was performed on peripheral blood mononuclear cells. The Qiagen DNeasy Blood Extraction Kit was used to extract genomic DNA from the blood cell samples. The trim is 4 bases for V and 0 bases for J, with a gap of 16 bases between the germline ends. The germline V gene sets CDR1 to SGHRS and CDR2 to YFSETQ. Including the terminal cysteine and phenylalanine, the CDR3 comprises 16 residues. The CDR3 DNA has 48 bases and is translated from base 1. What the study reported, not specific to this receptor: Presence/absence analyses assumed roughly uniform sequencing depth across donors, an assumption that may not hold. According to a later analysis, TCR association rates differed among HLA loci, with DRB1 alleles showing the most associated TCRs and HLA-C alleles showing the fewest. Some IMGT-functional V segments, including TRBV6-2 and TRBV6-3, could not be told apart with the 87-base-pair reads, so those segments were excluded. Correlated functional status among segregating V segments might be attributable to linkage disequilibrium, but an unknown experimental factor could not be ruled out. The classifier was reported to diagnose cytomegalovirus status with high specificity and sensitivity in both the original cohort and the validation cohort. A further reported finding was that TCR beta sequences accurately predicted the HLA-A and HLA-B alleles for most subjects in the first cohort. In a later genetic analysis, fewer N-insertions in productive TCRs were reported among donors in an Asian-associated ancestry cluster than the roughly 700-donor mean. Several of the top co-occurrence clusters appeared to be linked to parvovirus B19, influenza, CMV and Epstein-Barr virus, according to a later analysis. CMV serostatus was the only immune exposure information available for the cohort. A cluster of highly shared sequence variants was judged likely to represent a technical artifact of the sequencing pipeline. Broadly in line with IMGT annotations, most TCR beta V segments showed up in productive rearrangements about 87% or about 30% of the time in an earlier analysis of a few hundred of the donors. A later analysis associated 15,000 to 20,000 TCR beta sequences with specific HLA alleles at a false discovery rate of 0.05. The authors suggested that the approach could potentially be generalized to other disease states and immunological phenotypes. A total of roughly 160 TCR beta chains were listed by the study as associated with cytomegalovirus. This cohort had only TCR beta chains sequenced, and the lack of alpha or paired-chain data limited which features could be detected. V-gene and J-gene trimming of TCR beta chains was associated with a missense DCLRE1C variant in a later genetic analysis, and the association was replicated in an independent cohort. Across donors, most TCR sequences were observed very rarely, whereas some public TCRs were present in many individuals. A few of the identified cytomegalovirus-associated TCR beta chains were confirmed in vitro to be specific for cytomegalovirus antigens. HLA typing was unavailable for some donors at each locus, so association tests used only the typed subset. Strong co-occurrence of HLA alleles, especially DR and DQ, made assigning TCR associations to individual alleles difficult. In a later analysis, HLA-associated TCR beta chains were found to be more clonally expanded and to have lower generation probabilities than equally common non-associated chains. In a later analysis, most CMV-associated TCR beta chains were found to appear HLA-restricted, with HLA associations seemingly driven largely by CMV exposure. Some 15 rarely observed V segments, including chromosome 9 orphons, were excluded from the earlier analysis of almost 600 of the donors because counts were too low.

This clone occurred a few times. What antigen it recognizes has not been identified. The record has no base qualities; no much larger clone is one base away. The sample comprised PBMCs. This clonotype originated in a woman in her forties or fifties in good health and CMV-seropositive. The V and J segments used are TRBV5-1 and TRBJ1-1; the D gene is perhaps TRBD1, from 6 matching bases. The nucleotides read TGCGCCAGCAGCCGCGCACTACAGGGTCTGAACACTGAAGCTTTCTTT. This yields the protein CASSRALQGLNTEAFF.